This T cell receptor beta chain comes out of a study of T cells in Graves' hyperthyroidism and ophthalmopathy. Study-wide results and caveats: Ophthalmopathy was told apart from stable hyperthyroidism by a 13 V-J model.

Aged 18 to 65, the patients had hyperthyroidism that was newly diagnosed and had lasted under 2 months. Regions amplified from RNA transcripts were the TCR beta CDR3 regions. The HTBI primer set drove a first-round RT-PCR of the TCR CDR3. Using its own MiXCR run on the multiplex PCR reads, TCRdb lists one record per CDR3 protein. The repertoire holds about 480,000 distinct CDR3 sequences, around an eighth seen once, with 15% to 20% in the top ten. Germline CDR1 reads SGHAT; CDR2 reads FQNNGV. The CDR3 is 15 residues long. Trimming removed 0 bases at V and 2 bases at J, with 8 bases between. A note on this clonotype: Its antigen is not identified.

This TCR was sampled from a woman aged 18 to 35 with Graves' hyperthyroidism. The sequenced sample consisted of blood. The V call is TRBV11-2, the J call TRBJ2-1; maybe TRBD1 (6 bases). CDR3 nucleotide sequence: TGTGCCAGCAGCTTAGAACCAGGGGCCTACAATGAGCAGTTCTTC. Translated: CASSLEPGAYNEQFF. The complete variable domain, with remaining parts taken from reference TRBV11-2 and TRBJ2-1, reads EAGVAQSPRYKIIEKRQSVAFWCNPISGHATLYWYQQILGQGPKLLIQFQNNGVVDDSQLPKDRFSAERLKGVDSTLKIQPAKLEDSAVYLCASSLEPGAYNEQFFGPGTRLTVL.